This T cell receptor beta chain was recovered during a study of cytomegalovirus exposure and HLA in healthy donors. Whole-study context: The Caucasian-associated ancestry cluster held 65% to 85% of 350 to 450 genotyped donors.

In the PCR, 60 Vbeta and 13 Jbeta primers were used. Method: immunoSEQ multiplex PCR; TCRdb's copy keeps in-frame clones and lacks some. The repertoire holds over 150,000 clones, around three quarters seen once, with about 2% in the top ten. The source is a man aged 40-50 years in good health and CMV-seronegative. The sequenced material came from PBMCs.

CDR3 sequence (DNA): TGTGCCAGCAGCGCTACAGGGTTCAGCACAGATACGCAGTATTTT. This codes for CASSATGFSTDTQYF. The J gene is TRBJ2-3, the V gene TRBV7-2; D might be TRBD1 (6 bases). The germline V and J ends were trimmed by 5 bases and 0 bases, with 12 bases remaining between them. This CDR3 has 15 residues. Germline V CDR1 and CDR2: SGHTA, FQGNSA.